This T cell receptor beta chain was retrieved from a study of T cells in Graves' hyperthyroidism and ophthalmopathy. The patients, who ranged from 18 to 65 in age, presented with newly diagnosed hyperthyroidism lasting under 2 months. In its sample, this clonotype was seen many times. Amplification targeted TCR beta CDR3 regions from RNA transcripts. Carried out on the TCR CDR3, a first-round RT-PCR used the HTBI primer set. From the multiplex PCR reads, TCRdb called clonotypes with MiXCR, one entry per CDR3 protein. The table lists more than 300,000 distinct CDR3 sequences, about a sixth of them singletons. The germline gives CDR1 SGHAT, CDR2 FQNNGV. V was clipped by 5 bases and J by 13 bases, with 12 bases between them. The CDR3 length is 11 residues.

V usage is TRBV11-2 and J usage is TRBJ2-1; D is perhaps TRBD1 (5 bases). The sequenced sample was blood. The source is a woman aged 25 to 39 with Graves' hyperthyroidism that later progressed to Graves' ophthalmopathy. The CDR3 bases are TGTGCCAGCAGCCAGAGGCAGGGTCAGTTCTTC. It specifies CASSQRQGQFF. The full variable domain, in which reference TRBV11-2 and TRBJ2-1 provide the parts outside the CDR3, is EAGVAQSPRYKIIEKRQSVAFWCNPISGHATLYWYQQILGQGPKLLIQFQNNGVVDDSQLPKDRFSAERLKGVDSTLKIQPAKLEDSAVYLCASSQRQGQFFGPGTRLTVL.